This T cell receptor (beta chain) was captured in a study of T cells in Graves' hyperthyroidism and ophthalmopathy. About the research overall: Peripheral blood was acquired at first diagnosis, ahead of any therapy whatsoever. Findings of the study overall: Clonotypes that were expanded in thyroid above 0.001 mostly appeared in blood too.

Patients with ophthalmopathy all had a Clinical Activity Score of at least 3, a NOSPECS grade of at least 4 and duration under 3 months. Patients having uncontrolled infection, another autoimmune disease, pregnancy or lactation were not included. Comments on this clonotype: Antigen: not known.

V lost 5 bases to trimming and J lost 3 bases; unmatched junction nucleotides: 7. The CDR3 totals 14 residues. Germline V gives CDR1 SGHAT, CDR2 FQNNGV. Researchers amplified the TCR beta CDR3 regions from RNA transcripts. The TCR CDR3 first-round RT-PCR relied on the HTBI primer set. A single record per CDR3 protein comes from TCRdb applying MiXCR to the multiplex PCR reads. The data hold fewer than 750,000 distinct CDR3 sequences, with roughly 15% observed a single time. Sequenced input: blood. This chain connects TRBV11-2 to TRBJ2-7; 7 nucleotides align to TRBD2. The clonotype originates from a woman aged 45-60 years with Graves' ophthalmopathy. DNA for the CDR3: TGTGCCAGCAGCCACCTAGCGGAGATCTACGAGCAGTACTTC. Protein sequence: CASSHLAEIYEQYF.